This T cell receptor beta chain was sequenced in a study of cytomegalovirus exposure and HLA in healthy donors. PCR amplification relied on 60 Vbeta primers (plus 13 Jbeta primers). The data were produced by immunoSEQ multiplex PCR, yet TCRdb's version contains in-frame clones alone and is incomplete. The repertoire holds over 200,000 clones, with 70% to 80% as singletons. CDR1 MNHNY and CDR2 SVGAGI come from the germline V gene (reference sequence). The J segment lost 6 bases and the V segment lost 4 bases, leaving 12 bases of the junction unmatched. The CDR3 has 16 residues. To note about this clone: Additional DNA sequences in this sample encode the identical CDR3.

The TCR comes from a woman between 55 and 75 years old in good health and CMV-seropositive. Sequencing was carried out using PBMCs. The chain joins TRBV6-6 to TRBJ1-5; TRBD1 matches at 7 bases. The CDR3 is CASSSHRQGPVQPQHF. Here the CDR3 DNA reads TGTGCCAGCAGTTCCCATCGACAGGGCCCCGTTCAGCCCCAGCATTTT.